One and the same sample provided the 30 T cell receptor beta chains below, sequenced in a study of OX40 agonist ivuxolimab in advanced cancers. Method: immunoSEQ multiplex PCR; TCRdb's copy keeps in-frame clones and lacks some. Altogether fewer than 85,000 clones are present, approximately 92% being singletons, with the ten largest covering about 10%. Sequencing was performed on CD4+ or CD8+ T cells sorted from blood, taken in a trial of the OX40 agonist ivuxolimab. These receptors were taken from an adult with an advanced solid tumor such as melanoma, head and neck, liver or kidney cancer.

CDR3 in amino acids: CASSPRLAGGRGDTDTQYF. Written as DNA, the CDR3 is TGTGCCAGCAGCCCAAGACTAGCGGGGGGACGCGGTGACACAGATACGCAGTATTTT. The V and J genes are TRBV11-3 and TRBJ2-3; TRBD2 agrees at 13 bases. The CDR3 length is 19 residues. The V gene's germline CDR1 is SGHNT and CDR2 YENEEA. With 5 bases clipped from V and 2 bases from J, the junction kept 13 bases outside the gene matches.

This rearrangement joins TRBV6-6 to TRBJ2-7, with D tentatively TRBD2 (5 bases). Germline CDR1 is MNHNY and CDR2 is SVGAGI (reference sequence). This CDR3 has 15 residues. The V and J ends lost 6 bases and 5 bases respectively, with 20 bases between them. CDR3: CASRPRNRDPHEQYF. CDR3 DNA sequence: TGTGCCAGCAGGCCCCGGAATCGGGATCCGCACGAGCAGTACTTC.

Only one count was recorded for this clone. V is TRBV4-1 and J is TRBJ1-5; 8 bases match TRBD1. Germline V gene data show CDR1 as MGHRA and CDR2 as YSYEKL. CDR3 size: 15 residues. With 6 bases clipped from V and 0 bases from J, the junction kept 4 bases outside the gene matches. CDR3 amino acids: CASSTGGLSNQPQHF. CDR3 DNA sequence: TGCGCCAGCAGTACAGGGGGACTTAGCAATCAGCCCCAGCATTTT.

The chain uses TRBV7-8 and TRBJ2-7, with TRBD1 matching 7 bases. V trimming: 1 base; J trimming: 2 bases; junction bases outside the gene matches: 5. Looked up from germline, CDR1 is SGHVS and CDR2 is FQNEAQ. This CDR3 is 15 amino acids long. The CDR3 loop is CASSLGTGITYEQYF. The CDR3 coding sequence is TGTGCCAGCAGCTTAGGGACAGGAATCACCTACGAGCAGTACTTC. Variable domain in full (rest from reference TRBV7-8 and TRBJ2-7): GAGVSQSPRYKVAKRGQDVALRCDPISGHVSLFWYQQALGQGPEFLTYFQNEAQLDKSGLPSDRFFAERPEGSVSTLKIQRTQQEDSAVYLCASSLGTGITYEQYFGPGTRLTVT.

This clone came up a few times. V and J are TRBV2 and TRBJ1-2; D not resolved. The CDR3 runs 14 residues. Germline V gene data show CDR1 as SNHLY and CDR2 as FYNNEI. Trimming cost V 6 bases and J 3 bases, with 14 bases left between them. CDR3 sequence: CASRVSTADYGYTF. The CDR3 region has the DNA TGTGCCAGCAGGGTGAGCACGGCCGACTATGGCTACACCTTC.

The gene calls are TRBV5-6 and TRBJ2-3; D ambiguous. The ends were cut back, 0 bases at V and 0 bases at J, with 14 bases in the middle. Germline V gene lookup returns CDR1 SGHDT and CDR2 YYEEEE. The CDR3 has 17 amino acids. The CDR3 DNA sequence: TGTGCCAGCAGCTTGGCCTCCGGGCTTTTGAGCACAGATACGCAGTATTTT. This gives the protein CASSLASGLLSTDTQYF. Based on the CDR3 plus reference TRBV5-6 and TRBJ2-3, the full variable domain is DAGVTQSPTHLIKTRGQQVTLRCSPKSGHDTVSWYQQALGQGPQFIFQYYEEEERQRGNFPDRFSGHQFPNYSSELNVNALLLGDSALYLCASSLASGLLSTDTQYFGPGTRLTVL.

The J gene is TRBJ1-1, the V gene TRBV27; the D gene is possibly TRBD1 (5 bases). Per the germline V gene, CDR1 is MNHEY and CDR2 is SMNVEV (reference sequence). The length of the CDR3 is 14 residues. V was pared by 3 bases and J by 2 bases, with 10 bases between. The CDR3 reads CASSFLGVNTEAFF. The CDR3 nucleotides read TGTGCCAGCAGTTTCCTGGGGGTTAACACTGAAGCTTTCTTT.

CDR3 DNA sequence: TGTGCCAGCAGCCAAGATACCGGGACAGTTGCAACCTACGAGCAGTACTTC. Protein: CASSQDTGTVATYEQYF. V is TRBV4-2 and J is TRBJ2-7, with TRBD1 identical over 7 bases. The junction had 10 bases not matched to a gene; V was cut back by 0 bases and J by 2 bases. The CDR3 is 17 residues long. The V gene's germline CDR1 is LGHNA and CDR2 YNFKEQ.

This clone was observed a single time. This chain links TRBV16 with TRBJ1-4, with D unclear. V shed 1 base and J shed 0 bases, with 9 bases lying between them. Germline CDR1 KGHSY, CDR2 FQNENV. The CDR3 length is 16 residues. The CDR3 protein is CASSQLGSTTNEKLFF. In nucleotides, the CDR3 is TGTGCCAGCAGCCAATTAGGTTCGACAACTAATGAAAAACTGTTTTTT.

The rearrangement links TRBV13 to TRBJ2-7; 7 bases fit TRBD1. V lost 5 bases, J lost 5 bases, and 9 bases stayed unmatched. This CDR3 region has 14 residues. CDR1 and CDR2 from the germline V gene are PRHDT and FYEKMQ (reference sequence). The CDR3 is CASSPWRQGNEQYF. In DNA, the CDR3 is TGTGCCAGCAGCCCATGGAGACAGGGAAACGAGCAGTACTTC.

The chain carries TRBV14 and TRBJ2-7; 10 nucleotides line up with TRBD2. The CDR3 has 15 amino acids. The V and J ends lost 1 base and 3 bases, in that order; junction bases with no gene match: 3. Germline loops: CDR1 SGHDN, CDR2 FVKESK. The CDR3 spells CASSQASGGYYEQYF. CDR3 bases: TGTGCCAGCAGCCAAGCTAGCGGGGGTTACTACGAGCAGTACTTC.

V usage is TRBV25-1 and J usage is TRBJ1-6; D may be TRBD1 (5 bases). The V end was cut by 1 base, the J end by 6 bases, with 10 bases between. The CDR3 covers 15 residues. Germline values: CDR1 MGHDK, CDR2 SYGVNS. The CDR3 coding sequence is TGTGCCAGCAGTGAATTAACGGGACTTAATTCACCCCTCCACTTT. It specifies CASSELTGLNSPLHF.

The rearrangement joins TRBV9 to TRBJ1-6, with a weak D call TRBD1 (5 bases). Trimming pared 3 bases from V and 11 bases from J, leaving 12 bases between. The CDR3 loop spans 13 amino acids. The germline V gene encodes CDR1 SGDLS and CDR2 YYNGEE. The CDR3 coding sequence is TGTGCCAGCAGCGGAGTGGGGGATCCACCCCTCCACTTT. It translates to CASSGVGDPPLHF.

This clone was picked up one time. The chain employs TRBV6-5 and TRBJ2-7; 7 bases match TRBD2. Germline lookup yields CDR1 MNHEY and CDR2 SVGAGI. The J segment lost 3 bases and the V segment lost 6 bases, leaving 5 bases of the junction unmatched. The CDR3 is 13 residues long. The CDR3 protein is CASRTTGGYEQYF. The DNA of the CDR3 is TGTGCCAGCAGGACCACGGGAGGCTACGAGCAGTACTTC.

This chain uses TRBV7-9 with TRBJ2-1, with D tentatively TRBD1 (6 bases). V lost 6 bases and J lost 7, with 13 bases in between. The germline V gene has CDR1 SEHNR and CDR2 FQNEAQ (reference sequence). The CDR3 is 13 amino acids. This CDR3 reads CASRRPGANEQFF. As DNA, the CDR3 is TGTGCCAGCAGGAGACCAGGGGCGAATGAGCAGTTCTTC.

This chain uses TRBV27 with TRBJ2-1, with TRBD1 matching over 9 bases. CDR1 is MNHEY and CDR2 is SMNVEV in the germline V gene (reference sequence). This CDR3 has 15 residues. Trimming at V came to 1 base and at J to 3 bases, leaving 1 base not matched to a gene. The CDR3 is CASSLWGQGYNEQFF. CDR3 coding DNA: TGTGCCAGCAGTTTATGGGGACAGGGCTACAATGAGCAGTTCTTC.

The J gene is TRBJ1-6, the V gene TRBV5-1; no clear D. V was pared by 2 bases and J by 7 bases, with 7 bases between. CDR1 and CDR2 from the germline V gene are SGHRS and YFSETQ. The CDR3 runs 13 residues. CDR3 sequence: CASSFRLNSPLHF. The CDR3 region has the DNA TGCGCCAGCAGCTTTAGACTGAATTCACCCCTCCACTTT.

The chain has TRBV7-9 and TRBJ2-7; D perhaps matches TRBD1 (6 bases). V was shortened by 8 bases and J by 1 base, with 15 bases between the two germline ends. Germline CDR1 and CDR2: SEHNR and FQNEAQ (reference sequence). The CDR3 contains 14 residues. CDR3 protein: CASGPGVLSYEQYF. CDR3 nucleotide sequence: TGTGCCAGCGGCCCAGGGGTATTGTCCTACGAGCAGTACTTC.

As for this clone: Other nucleotide sequences from this sample produce the same CDR3. This chain links TRBV9 with TRBJ2-2; D remains unclear. The CDR3 loop spans 12 amino acids. Germline V gene sequence: CDR1 SGDLS, CDR2 YYNGEE. The germline V and J ends were trimmed by 0 bases and 5 bases, with 2 bases remaining between them. CDR3 residues: CASSVGTGELFF. In DNA, the CDR3 is TGTGCCAGCAGCGTAGGGACCGGGGAGCTGTTTTTT.

The chain is built from TRBV25-1 and TRBJ1-1; D gene unclear. Germline V lookup: CDR1 MGHDK, CDR2 SYGVNS. CDR3 length: 15 amino acids. The V end was cut by 8 bases, the J end by 0 bases, with 16 bases between. CDR3 bases: TGTGCCAGCGGAGGACGCGACCCGTTGAACACTGAAGCTTTCTTT. Its protein is CASGGRDPLNTEAFF.

The CDR3 nucleotides read TGCGCCAGCAGCTTGGGACTAGCGGGGGTATTCCAAGAGACCCAGTACTTC. Encoded protein: CASSLGLAGVFQETQYF. This rearrangement joins TRBV5-1 to TRBJ2-5; 12 positions match TRBD2. Germline V CDR1 and CDR2: SGHRS, YFSETQ. The CDR3 has 17 amino acids. V dropped 0 bases and J dropped 1; count of bases not matched to a gene: 4. The variable domain in full, completed from reference TRBV5-1 and TRBJ2-5, reads KAGVTQTPRYLIKTRGQQVTLSCSPISGHRSVSWYQQTPGQGLQFLFEYFSETQRNKGNFPGRFSGRQFSNSRSEMNVSTLELGDSALYLCASSLGLAGVFQETQYFGPGTRLLVL.

The chain uses TRBV4-3 and TRBJ2-7; 9 bases map to TRBD1. The CDR3 runs 15 residues. CDR1 LGHNA and CDR2 YSLEER come from the germline V gene. Unmatched junction bases numbered 2, after V lost 0 bases and J lost 2 bases. CDR3 sequence (DNA): TGCGCCAGCAGCCAAGATAGGGACAGGGCCTACGAGCAGTACTTC. It encodes CASSQDRDRAYEQYF.

Written as DNA, the CDR3 is TGTGCCAGCAGCGCAGTGGCAGGGGACGCTTACGAGCAGTACTTC. It yields the protein CASSAVAGDAYEQYF. This chain connects TRBV7-6 to TRBJ2-7; D is possibly TRBD1 (6 bases). V lost 5 bases, J lost 4 bases, and 18 bases lay in between. Germline values: CDR1 SGHVS, CDR2 FNYEAQ. CDR3 length: 15 residues.

This clone was detected only a few times. This chain connects TRBV7-2 to TRBJ2-7, with D possibly being TRBD1 (8 bases). This CDR3 has 17 amino acids. V lost 3 bases and J lost 2, with 20 bases in between. The germline V gene has CDR1 SGHTA and CDR2 FQGNSA. The CDR3 bases are TGTGCCAGCAGCTTGGGGAGGGGACAGGACTATACCTACGAGCAGTACTTC. Its translation is CASSLGRGQDYTYEQYF.

The chain carries TRBV27 and TRBJ1-2; possibly TRBD1 for D (6 bases). From germline, CDR1 is MNHEY and CDR2 SMNVEV (reference sequence). The V end was cut by 6 bases, the J end by 8 bases, with 19 bases between. The CDR3 loop spans 14 amino acids. This CDR3 reads CASSPNGGARGYTF. DNA for the CDR3: TGTGCCAGCAGCCCCAACGGGGGGGCGAGGGGCTACACCTTC.

The chain is built from TRBV7-6 and TRBJ2-1; 7 positions agree with TRBD1. Losses at the gene ends were 4 bases for V and 3 bases for J; bases not matched to a gene: 6. From germline, CDR1 is SGHVS and CDR2 FNYEAQ. CDR3 length equals 15 residues. The DNA of the CDR3 is TGTGCCAGCAGCTCGCAGGGGGACCTCTACAATGAGCAGTTCTTC. Protein sequence: CASSSQGDLYNEQFF. Looking up the rest from reference TRBV7-6 and TRBJ2-1 gives the full variable domain: GAGVSQSPRYKVTKRGQDVALRCDPISGHVSLYWYRQALGQGPEFLTYFNYEAQQDKSGLPNDRFSAERPEGSISTLTIQRTEQRDSAMYRCASSSQGDLYNEQFFGPGTRLTVL.

The V and J genes are TRBV6-5 and TRBJ2-7; D unclear. CDR3 size: 14 residues. V was shortened by 2 bases and J by 4 bases, with 12 bases between the two germline ends. Germline V gene sequence: CDR1 MNHEY, CDR2 SVGAGI. CDR3 sequence reads: CASSYLLGNYEQYF. CDR3 DNA: TGTGCCAGCAGTTACCTCCTGGGGAATTACGAGCAGTACTTC.

The sample holds one count of this clone. The chain has TRBV7-8 and TRBJ2-7; D not certain. Germline values: CDR1 SGHVS, CDR2 FQNEAQ. This CDR3 spans 13 amino acids. The V and J ends lost 2 bases and 6 bases respectively, with 11 bases between them. This chain's CDR3 is CASSLTPSAEQYF. CDR3 DNA: TGTGCCAGCAGCTTAACACCCTCGGCCGAGCAGTACTTC.

The chain couples TRBV7-9 to TRBJ2-1; 14 bases map to TRBD2. The CDR3 sequence is 16 residues long. From germline, CDR1 is SEHNR and CDR2 FQNEAQ (reference sequence). Unmatched junction bases numbered 2, after V lost 3 bases and J lost 4 bases. As DNA, the CDR3 is TGTGCCAGCAGCTTGGGGACTAGCGGGGGTTACAATGAGCAGTTCTTC. Amino acids: CASSLGTSGGYNEQFF.

V and J are TRBV6-1 and TRBJ1-1, with a tentative D call TRBD1 (5 bases). Deletions cut 2 bases from V and 1 base from J, with 11 bases between. This CDR3 comprises 15 residues. Germline V gene sequence: CDR1 MNHNS, CDR2 SASEGT. The CDR3 DNA is TGTGCCAGCAGTGAAAACCAGGGCCGGAACACTGAAGCTTTCTTT. It translates to CASSENQGRNTEAFF.